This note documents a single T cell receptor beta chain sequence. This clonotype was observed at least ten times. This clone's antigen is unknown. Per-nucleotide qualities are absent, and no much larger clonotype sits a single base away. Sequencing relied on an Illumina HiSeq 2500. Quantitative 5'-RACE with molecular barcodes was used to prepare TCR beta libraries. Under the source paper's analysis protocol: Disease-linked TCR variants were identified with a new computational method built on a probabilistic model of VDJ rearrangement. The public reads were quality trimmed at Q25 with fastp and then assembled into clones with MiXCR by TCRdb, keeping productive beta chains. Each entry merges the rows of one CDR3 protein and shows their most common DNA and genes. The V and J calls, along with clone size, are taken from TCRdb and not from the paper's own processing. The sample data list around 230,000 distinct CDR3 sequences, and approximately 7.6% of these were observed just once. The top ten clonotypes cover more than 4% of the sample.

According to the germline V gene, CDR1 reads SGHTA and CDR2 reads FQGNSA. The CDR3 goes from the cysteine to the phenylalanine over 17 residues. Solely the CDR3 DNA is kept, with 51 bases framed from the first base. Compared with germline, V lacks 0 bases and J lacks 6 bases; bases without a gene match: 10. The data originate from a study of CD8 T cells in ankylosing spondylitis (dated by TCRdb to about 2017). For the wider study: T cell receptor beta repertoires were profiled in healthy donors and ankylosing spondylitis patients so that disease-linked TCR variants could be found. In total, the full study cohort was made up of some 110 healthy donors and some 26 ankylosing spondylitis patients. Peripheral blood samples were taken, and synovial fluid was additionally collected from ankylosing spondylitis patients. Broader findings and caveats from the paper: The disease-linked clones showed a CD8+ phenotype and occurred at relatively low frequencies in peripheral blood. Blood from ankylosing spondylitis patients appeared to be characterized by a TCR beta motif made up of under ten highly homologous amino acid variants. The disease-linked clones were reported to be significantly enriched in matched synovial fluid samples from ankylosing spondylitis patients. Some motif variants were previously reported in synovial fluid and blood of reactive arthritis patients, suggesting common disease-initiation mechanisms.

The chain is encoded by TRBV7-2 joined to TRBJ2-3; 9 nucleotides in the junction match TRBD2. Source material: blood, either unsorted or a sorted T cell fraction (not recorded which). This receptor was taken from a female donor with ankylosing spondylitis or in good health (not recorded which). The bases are TGTGCCAGCAGCTTAGCGGTGAAGCGGGGGGCGCCTGATACGCAGTATTTT. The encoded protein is CASSLAVKRGAPDTQYF.